These 32 T cell receptor beta chains share one sample of origin, sequenced in a study of follicular helper T cells after annual influenza vaccination. Generated by immunoSEQ multiplex PCR, the TCRdb table keeps only in-frame clones and is missing some. The table lists approximately 10,000 clones, roughly 82% of them singletons. The material sequenced was CXCR5- memory CD4+ T cells sorted from blood, taken 6 weeks after influenza vaccination. The receptors stem from an adult who received the influenza vaccine.

The V and J genes are TRBV28 and TRBJ2-2; 9 bases align to TRBD2. The CDR3 length is 17 residues. Per germline, CDR1 MDHEN and CDR2 SYDVKM. With 2 bases clipped from V and 1 base from J, the junction kept 5 bases outside the gene matches. In DNA, the CDR3 is TGTGCCAGCAGTTTAGTGACTAGCGGCATGAACACCGGGGAGCTGTTTTTT. Its protein is CASSLVTSGMNTGELFF.

The V and J genes are TRBV28 and TRBJ2-1; no firm D call. Germline CDR1 MDHEN, CDR2 SYDVKM. Trimming cost V 6 bases and J 8 bases, with 20 bases left between them. This CDR3 is 15 amino acids long. CDR3 loop: CASSQRYRPSDEQFF. The CDR3 region has the DNA TGTGCCAGCAGCCAACGTTACCGCCCCTCGGATGAGCAGTTCTTC.

The chain combines TRBV30 with TRBJ1-4; 10 bases line up with TRBD1. The length of the CDR3 is 16 residues. Germline values: CDR1 GTSNPN, CDR2 SVGIG (reference sequence). V was pared by 0 bases and J by 7 bases, with 8 bases of the junction left unmatched. CDR3 in DNA: TGTGCCTGGAGTGTATCCGCCGGGACAGGGGCTGAAAAACTGTTTTTT. Its protein product is CAWSVSAGTGAEKLFF. Drawing the rest from reference TRBV30 and TRBJ1-4, the complete variable domain is SQTIHQWPATLVQPVGSPLSLECTVEGTSNPNLYWYRQAAGRGLQLLFYSVGIGQISSEVPQNLSASRPQDRQFILSSKKLLLSDSGFYLCAWSVSAGTGAEKLFFGSGTQLSVL.

This clone was seen a few times. This chain uses TRBV9 with TRBJ2-2; no definite D call. The V gene lost 4 bases and the J gene lost 3 bases, with 13 bases spanning the gap. The germline V gene encodes CDR1 SGDLS and CDR2 YYNGEE. This CDR3 contains 15 residues. This chain's CDR3 is CASSPGSRDTGELFF. The CDR3, as DNA: TGTGCCAGCAGCCCCGGAAGCCGGGACACCGGGGAGCTGTTTTTT.

CDR3 protein: CASSLGFDREQYF. The CDR3, as DNA: TGTGCCAGCAGCTTAGGGTTCGATAGGGAGCAGTACTTC. This sequence joins TRBV7-3 and TRBJ2-7; the D is unclear. Between the trimmed V and J ends, which lost 2 bases and 7 bases, there was a span of 12 bases. This CDR3 has 13 residues. CDR1 SGHTA and CDR2 FQGTGA come from the germline V gene.

V and J are TRBV7-2 and TRBJ2-3; 9 bases fit TRBD2. The CDR3 sequence is 17 residues long. Per germline, CDR1 SGHTA and CDR2 FQGNSA. V trimming: 1 base; J trimming: 6 bases; junction bases outside the gene matches: 11. The CDR3 here is CASSLEGTSWRGDTQYF. The CDR3 coding sequence is TGTGCCAGCAGCTTAGAAGGGACTAGCTGGCGAGGCGATACGCAGTATTTT.

The V and J genes are TRBV5-1 and TRBJ2-5; 9 nucleotides align to TRBD2. CDR3 length: 15 residues. Germline values: CDR1 SGHRS, CDR2 YFSETQ. Unmatched junction bases numbered 7, after V lost 5 bases and J lost 2 bases. CDR3 in amino acids: CASSRTLAGQETQYF. CDR3 DNA: TGCGCCAGCAGTCGCACCCTAGCGGGGCAAGAGACCCAGTACTTC.

This clone showed up just once. This chain uses TRBV11-2 with TRBJ2-2; 7 positions match TRBD1. V shed 3 bases, J shed 2 bases, and the junction held 12 bases outside the gene matches. Germline V gives CDR1 SGHAT, CDR2 FQNNGV. The CDR3 has 18 residues. The DNA for the CDR3 is TGTGCCAGCAGCTTGAAGGGACAGAGTATTATTAACACCGGGGAGCTGTTTTTT. Translated: CASSLKGQSIINTGELFF.

The chain links TRBV5-5 to TRBJ1-6; 8 nucleotides line up with TRBD1. After removal of 4 bases from V and 8 bases from J, the junction contained 2 bases not matched to a gene. The CDR3 extends over 13 amino acids. CDR1 and CDR2 from the germline V gene are SGHKS and YYEKEE (reference sequence). The CDR3 coding sequence is TGTGCCAGCAGCCAGGGACAGGATTCACCCCTCCACTTT. As protein: CASSQGQDSPLHF. The whole variable domain, filled in from reference TRBV5-5 and TRBJ1-6, reads DAGVTQSPTHLIKTRGQQVTLRCSPISGHKSVSWYQQVLGQGPQFIFQYYEKEERGRGNFPDRFSARQFPNYSSELNVNALLLGDSALYLCASSQGQDSPLHFGNGTRLTVT.

CDR3 protein: CASSSGENQPQHF. CDR3 sequence (DNA): TGTGCCAGCAGTTCAGGGGAGAATCAGCCCCAGCATTTT. The chain couples TRBV11-1 to TRBJ1-5; TRBD1 is a possible D gene (6 bases). The CDR3 spans 13 residues. Germline V gene data show CDR1 as SGHAT and CDR2 as FQDESV (reference sequence). V was clipped by 6 bases and J by 4 bases, with 10 bases between them.

This clone was seen only a few times. The chain joins TRBV2 to TRBJ1-6; possible D gene TRBD1, 6 bases. The CDR3 has 13 residues. Trimming removed 6 bases at V and 5 bases at J, with 8 bases between. Germline V gene data show CDR1 as SNHLY and CDR2 as FYNNEI. The CDR3 bases are TGTGCCAGCAGCGGGACAAATAATTCACCCCTCCACTTT. As protein: CASSGTNNSPLHF.

The chain carries TRBV18 and TRBJ1-1; D unclear. Germline CDR1 KGHSH, CDR2 LQKENI. Trimming stripped 4 bases from V and 5 bases from J, with 8 bases between. The CDR3 is 12 residues long. The CDR3 bases are TGTGCCAGCTCACGGGAGGGAACTGAAGCTTTCTTT. Translation: CASSREGTEAFF.

This clone was counted between two and nine times. V usage is TRBV28 and J usage is TRBJ1-4, with 9 bases aligning to TRBD1. The germline V gene encodes CDR1 MDHEN and CDR2 SYDVKM. This CDR3 contains 15 residues. With 6 bases clipped from V and 4 bases from J, the junction kept 6 bases outside the gene matches. The CDR3 reads CASRYGQGHNEKLFF. CDR3 coding DNA: TGTGCCAGCAGGTACGGACAGGGGCATAATGAAAAACTGTTTTTT.

This clone occurred a few times. The CDR3 DNA reads TGTGCCAGCAGCCGTTTTAGCTCTGGAAACACCATATATTTT. This codes for CASSRFSSGNTIYF. This chain joins TRBV7-2 and TRBJ1-3; D is unresolved. V was shortened by 5 bases and J by 0 bases, with 8 bases between the two germline ends. Germline-derived CDR1 and CDR2 are SGHTA and FQGNSA. The CDR3 has 14 residues. The full variable domain, completed using reference TRBV7-2 and TRBJ1-3, is GAGVSQSPSNKVTEKGKDVELRCDPISGHTALYWYRQSLGQGLEFLIYFQGNSAPDKSGLPSDRFSAERTGGSVSTLTIQRTQQEDSAVYLCASSRFSSGNTIYFGEGSWLTVV.

The genes are TRBV6-1 and TRBJ1-1; 7 positions agree with TRBD1. Germline CDR1 MNHNS, CDR2 SASEGT. J lost 10 bases, V lost 0 bases, and 11 bases had no gene match. This CDR3 region has 15 residues. In nucleotides, the CDR3 is TGTGCCAGCAGTGAAGCCTCGACAGGGAGAAGCCGAGCTTTCTTT. Residues: CASSEASTGRSRAFF.

This clone was detected a few times. The CDR3, as DNA: TGCAGTGCGGTTCCAGCGGTTGAAGCTTTCTTT. Translating gives CSAVPAVEAFF. The chain recombines TRBV20-1 with TRBJ1-1; D is ambiguous. V was trimmed by 6 bases and J by 7 bases, leaving 12 bases between them. The CDR3 loop spans 11 amino acids. Germline V CDR1 and CDR2: DFQATT, SNEGSKA (reference sequence).

V usage is TRBV5-1 and J usage is TRBJ1-1, with D unresolved. The CDR3 consists of 14 residues. Looked up from germline, CDR1 is SGHRS and CDR2 is YFSETQ. Trimming removed 6 bases at V and 2 bases at J, with 14 bases between. The CDR3 is CASTPHPANTEAFF. Written as DNA, the CDR3 is TGCGCCAGCACCCCCCACCCGGCTAACACTGAAGCTTTCTTT.

The V call is TRBV11-2, the J call TRBJ2-3; D is undetermined. This CDR3 has 15 residues. Germline CDR1 reads SGHAT; CDR2 reads FQNNGV. V shed 5 bases and J shed 4 bases, with 16 bases lying between them. The CDR3, as DNA: TGTGCCAGCAGCCCAACCTCGGTAACGGCAGATACGCAGTATTTT. Amino acids: CASSPTSVTADTQYF.

V gene TRBV6-4 combines with J gene TRBJ2-5; D is undetermined. With 8 bases removed from V and 1 base from J, the gap between germline ends came to 11 bases. The CDR3 sequence is 13 residues long. Germline V gene data show CDR1 as MRHNA and CDR2 as SNTAGT. CDR3 nucleotide sequence: TGTGCCAGCCTTCGTCGGATCCAAGAGACCCAGTACTTC. Translated: CASLRRIQETQYF.

This clone was counted between two and nine times. V gene TRBV5-1 combines with J gene TRBJ2-3; TRBD1 matches 9 bases. CDR1 and CDR2 from the germline V gene are SGHRS and YFSETQ. Unmatched junction bases numbered 5, after V lost 2 bases and J lost 1 base. The CDR3 contains 16 residues. CDR3 nucleotide sequence: TGCGCCAGCAGCTTAACAGGGGGCGCCGGCACAGATACGCAGTATTTT. Protein sequence: CASSLTGGAGTDTQYF.

The chain employs TRBV4-3 and TRBJ2-2, with 8 nucleotides matching TRBD1. J was trimmed by 6 bases and V by 1 base; bases with no gene match: 10. The CDR3 has 17 amino acids. CDR1 LGHNA and CDR2 YSLEER come from the germline V gene. CDR3 sequence (DNA): TGCGCCAGCAGCCAAGTCCCCAGGGGGCAAGGCGCCGGGGAGCTGTTTTTT. It translates to CASSQVPRGQGAGELFF.

The V call is TRBV6-6, the J call TRBJ2-7, with TRBD2 matching over 7 bases. The junction had 2 bases not matched to a gene; V was cut back by 0 bases and J by 0 bases. This CDR3 is built from 15 residues. The germline V gene has CDR1 MNHNY and CDR2 SVGAGI (reference sequence). CDR3 sequence: CASSYSGGSSYEQYF. CDR3 bases: TGTGCCAGCAGTTACTCGGGGGGGAGCTCCTACGAGCAGTACTTC.

The gene calls are TRBV11-2 and TRBJ2-7; D perhaps matches TRBD2 (5 bases). The CDR3 extends over 13 amino acids. Per germline, CDR1 SGHAT and CDR2 FQNNGV. Trimming removed 3 bases from V and 1 base from J, with 7 bases in between. CDR3 coding DNA: TGTGCCAGCAGCTTCCCGGGGTCCTACGAGCAGTACTTC. Its translation: CASSFPGSYEQYF.

J is TRBJ1-1 and V is TRBV14; 7 bases align to TRBD1. Unmatched junction bases numbered 12, after V lost 5 bases and J lost 0 bases. Per the germline V gene, CDR1 is SGHDN and CDR2 is FVKESK. The CDR3 has 17 amino acids. CDR3 DNA: TGTGCCAGCAGCGGACAGTTAGGCGGGACAGTGAACACTGAAGCTTTCTTT. The encoded protein is CASSGQLGGTVNTEAFF. The variable domain in full, completed from reference TRBV14 and TRBJ1-1, reads EAGVTQFPSHSVIEKGQTVTLRCDPISGHDNLYWYRRVMGKEIKFLLHFVKESKQDESGMPNNRFLAERTGGTYSTLKVQPAELEDSGVYFCASSGQLGGTVNTEAFFGQGTRLTVV.

This rearrangement joins TRBV9 to TRBJ2-1; 11 bases match TRBD2. The V segment lost 0 bases and the J segment 2 bases; nucleotides outside the gene matches: 1. Per the germline V gene, CDR1 is SGDLS and CDR2 is YYNGEE. The CDR3 extends over 16 amino acids. DNA for the CDR3: TGTGCCAGCAGCGTAGTAGCGGGGGGGGCCTACAATGAGCAGTTCTTC. Its protein product is CASSVVAGGAYNEQFF.

This clone was detected only a few times. This chain links TRBV7-2 with TRBJ1-6; no reliable D call. The CDR3 covers 11 residues. Trimming pared 10 bases from V and 10 bases from J, leaving 11 bases between. Looked up from germline, CDR1 is SGHTA and CDR2 is FQGNSA. The CDR3 DNA reads as TGTGCCACTGGGGTGGACTCACCCCTCCACTTT. Translated: CATGVDSPLHF.

The chain combines TRBV6-5 with TRBJ1-1; no clear D. The CDR3 runs to 13 residues. V was clipped by 1 base and J by 1 base, with 4 bases between them. In germline, CDR1 is MNHEY, CDR2 SVGAGI. The CDR3 region has the DNA TGTGCCAGCAGTTACTGGGGGAACACTGAAGCTTTCTTT. As protein: CASSYWGNTEAFF.

The V gene is TRBV6-6, the J gene TRBJ1-5, with 11 bases lining up with TRBD1. Germline trimming cut 6 bases from V and 4 bases from J; bases unmatched to any gene: 5. The CDR3 consists of 15 residues. Germline CDR1 and CDR2: MNHNY and SVGAGI (reference sequence). The CDR3 loop reads CASRGQGAGNQPQHF. The CDR3 DNA is TGTGCCAGCAGAGGACAGGGGGCTGGTAATCAGCCCCAGCATTTT.

In its sample, this clone was seen a few times. The chain has TRBV19 and TRBJ1-2; the D gene is possibly TRBD1 (5 bases). The CDR3 totals 15 residues. Trimming removed 0 bases from V and 5 bases from J, with 13 bases in between. Germline values: CDR1 LNHDA, CDR2 SQIVND (reference sequence). The CDR3 here is CASSIDDGTVYGYTF. CDR3 DNA sequence: TGTGCCAGTAGTATAGATGATGGGACGGTTTATGGCTACACCTTC.

The chain has TRBV5-1 and TRBJ2-1, with D uncertain. The V gene's germline CDR1 is SGHRS and CDR2 YFSETQ. V lost 2 bases to trimming and J lost 0 bases, with 9 bases between them. The CDR3 runs to 15 residues. CDR3 loop: CASSLQQSSYNEQFF. DNA for the CDR3: TGCGCCAGCAGCTTACAGCAGAGCTCCTACAATGAGCAGTTCTTC.

The rearrangement uses TRBV10-1 and TRBJ2-5; D is undetermined. Trimming cost V 5 bases and J 2 bases, with 9 bases left between them. Per germline, CDR1 WNHNN and CDR2 SYGVQD (reference sequence). CDR3 length: 13 residues. The CDR3 DNA reads as TGCGCCAGCAGTAGAAACACACAAGAGACCCAGTACTTC. It encodes CASSRNTQETQYF.

The V gene is TRBV5-1, the J gene TRBJ2-7; 7 nucleotides line up with TRBD2. V was clipped by 2 bases and J by 0 bases; unmatched bases: 17. The CDR3 runs to 19 residues. CDR1 is SGHRS, CDR2 YFSETQ, per germline. The CDR3 region is CASSFLPVRAGGTSYEQYF. CDR3 nucleotides: TGCGCCAGCAGCTTCCTCCCCGTTAGGGCCGGGGGGACCTCCTACGAGCAGTACTTC.